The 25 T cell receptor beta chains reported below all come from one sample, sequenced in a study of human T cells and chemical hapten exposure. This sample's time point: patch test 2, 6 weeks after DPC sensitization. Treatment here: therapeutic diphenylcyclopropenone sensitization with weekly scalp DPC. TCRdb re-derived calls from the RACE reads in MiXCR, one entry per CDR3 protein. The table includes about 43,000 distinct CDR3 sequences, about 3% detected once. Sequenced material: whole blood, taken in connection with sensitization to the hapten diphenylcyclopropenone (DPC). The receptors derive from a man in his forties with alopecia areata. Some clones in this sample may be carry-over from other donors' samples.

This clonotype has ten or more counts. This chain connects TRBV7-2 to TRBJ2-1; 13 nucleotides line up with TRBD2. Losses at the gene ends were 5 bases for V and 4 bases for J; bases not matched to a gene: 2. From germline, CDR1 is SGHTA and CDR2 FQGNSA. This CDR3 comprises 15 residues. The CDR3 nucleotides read TGTGCCAGCAGCCTGGGACTAGCGGGGTACAATGAGCAGTTCTTC. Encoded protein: CASSLGLAGYNEQFF. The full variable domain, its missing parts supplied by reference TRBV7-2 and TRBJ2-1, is GAGVSQSPSNKVTEKGKDVELRCDPISGHTALYWYRQSLGQGLEFLIYFQGNSAPDKSGLPSDRFSAERTGGSVSTLTIQRTQQEDSAVYLCASSLGLAGYNEQFFGPGTRLTVL.

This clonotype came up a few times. CDR3 region: CASSPQLAVTDTQYF. CDR3 nucleotide sequence: TGTGCCAGCTCACCCCAACTAGCGGTGACAGATACGCAGTATTTT. This chain links TRBV18 with TRBJ2-3; 8 bases line up with TRBD2. V dropped 3 bases and J dropped 3; count of bases not matched to a gene: 5. The CDR3 extends over 15 amino acids. The germline gives CDR1 KGHSH, CDR2 LQKENI. Full variable domain (outside the CDR3, taken from reference TRBV18 and TRBJ2-3): NAGVMQNPRHLVRRRGQEARLRCSPMKGHSHVYWYRQLPEEGLKFMVYLQKENIIDESGMPKERFSAEFPKEGPSILRIQQVVRGDSAAYFCASSPQLAVTDTQYFGPGTRLTVL.

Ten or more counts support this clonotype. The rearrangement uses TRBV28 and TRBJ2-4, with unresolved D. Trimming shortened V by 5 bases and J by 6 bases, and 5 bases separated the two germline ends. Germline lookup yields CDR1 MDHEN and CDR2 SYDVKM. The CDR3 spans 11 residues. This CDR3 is CASSPSNIQYF. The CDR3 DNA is TGTGCCAGCAGTCCTTCAAACATTCAGTACTTC.

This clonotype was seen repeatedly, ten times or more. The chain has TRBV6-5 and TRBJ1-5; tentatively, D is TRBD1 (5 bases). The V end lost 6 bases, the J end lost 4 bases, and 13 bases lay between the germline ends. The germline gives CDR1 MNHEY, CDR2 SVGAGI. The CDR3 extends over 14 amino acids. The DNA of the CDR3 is TGTGCCAGCAGGGGCGGGGCGCGGAATCAGCCCCAGCATTTT. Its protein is CASRGGARNQPQHF.

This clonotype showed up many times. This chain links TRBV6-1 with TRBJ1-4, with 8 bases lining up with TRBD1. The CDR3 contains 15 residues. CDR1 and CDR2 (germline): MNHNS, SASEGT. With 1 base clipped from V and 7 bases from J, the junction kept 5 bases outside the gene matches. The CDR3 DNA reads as TGTGCCAGCAGTGAAGAGGACAGGGTGCGTGAAAAACTGTTTTTT. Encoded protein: CASSEEDRVREKLFF.

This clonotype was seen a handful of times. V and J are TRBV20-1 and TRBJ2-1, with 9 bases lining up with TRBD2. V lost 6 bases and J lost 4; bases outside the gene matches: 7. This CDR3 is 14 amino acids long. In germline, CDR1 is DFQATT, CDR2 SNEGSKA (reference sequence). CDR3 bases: TGCAGTGCCCCCGGACTAGCGCATTACAATGAGCAGTTCTTC. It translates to CSAPGLAHYNEQFF.

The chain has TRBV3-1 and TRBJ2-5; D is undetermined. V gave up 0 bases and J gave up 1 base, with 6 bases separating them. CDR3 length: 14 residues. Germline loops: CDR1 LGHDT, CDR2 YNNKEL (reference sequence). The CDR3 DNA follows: TGTGCCAGCAGCCAAGAGTCTCCCCAAGAGACCCAGTACTTC. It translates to CASSQESPQETQYF.

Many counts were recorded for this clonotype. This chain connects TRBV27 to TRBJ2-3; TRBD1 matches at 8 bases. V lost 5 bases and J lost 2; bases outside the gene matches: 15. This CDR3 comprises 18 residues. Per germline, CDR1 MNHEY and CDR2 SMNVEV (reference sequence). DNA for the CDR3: TGTGCCAGCAGTACTAAGCAGGGGGCGCGGCGGCTCACAGATACGCAGTATTTT. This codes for CASSTKQGARRLTDTQYF.

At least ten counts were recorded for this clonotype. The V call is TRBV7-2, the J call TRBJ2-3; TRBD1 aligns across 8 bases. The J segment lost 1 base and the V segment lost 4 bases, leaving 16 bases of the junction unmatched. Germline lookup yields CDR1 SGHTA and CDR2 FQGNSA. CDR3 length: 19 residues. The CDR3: CASSSRFTPQGAGTDTQYF. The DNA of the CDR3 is TGTGCCAGCAGCTCAAGGTTCACACCCCAGGGGGCTGGCACAGATACGCAGTATTTT. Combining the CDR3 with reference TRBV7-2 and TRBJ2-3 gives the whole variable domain GAGVSQSPSNKVTEKGKDVELRCDPISGHTALYWYRQSLGQGLEFLIYFQGNSAPDKSGLPSDRFSAERTGGSVSTLTIQRTQQEDSAVYLCASSSRFTPQGAGTDTQYFGPGTRLTVL.

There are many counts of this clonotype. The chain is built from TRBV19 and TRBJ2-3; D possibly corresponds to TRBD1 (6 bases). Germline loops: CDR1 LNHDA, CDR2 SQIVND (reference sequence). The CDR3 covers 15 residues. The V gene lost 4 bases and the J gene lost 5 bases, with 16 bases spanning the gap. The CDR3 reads CASSTYRSGEDTQYF. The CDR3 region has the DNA TGTGCCAGTAGTACCTACCGGTCAGGGGAAGATACGCAGTATTTT.

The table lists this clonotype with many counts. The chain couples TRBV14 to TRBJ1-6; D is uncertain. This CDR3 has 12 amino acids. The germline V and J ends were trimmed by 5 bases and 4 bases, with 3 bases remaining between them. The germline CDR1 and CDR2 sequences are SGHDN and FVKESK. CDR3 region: CASSLYNSPLHF. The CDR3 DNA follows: TGTGCCAGCAGCTTATATAATTCACCCCTCCACTTT.

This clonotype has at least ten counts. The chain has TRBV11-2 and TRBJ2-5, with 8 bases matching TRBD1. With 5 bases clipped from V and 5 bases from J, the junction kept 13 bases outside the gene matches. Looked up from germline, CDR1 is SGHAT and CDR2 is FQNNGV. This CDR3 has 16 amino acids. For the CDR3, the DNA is TGTGCCAGCAGCCGCCGGACAGGGCAAATGGTGGAGACCCAGTACTTC. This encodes CASSRRTGQMVETQYF.

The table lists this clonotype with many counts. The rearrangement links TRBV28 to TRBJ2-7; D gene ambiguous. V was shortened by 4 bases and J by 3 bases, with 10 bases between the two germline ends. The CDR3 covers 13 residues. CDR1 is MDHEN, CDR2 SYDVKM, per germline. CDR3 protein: CASSSQHNYEQYF. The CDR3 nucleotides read TGTGCCAGCAGTTCACAACATAACTACGAGCAGTACTTC.

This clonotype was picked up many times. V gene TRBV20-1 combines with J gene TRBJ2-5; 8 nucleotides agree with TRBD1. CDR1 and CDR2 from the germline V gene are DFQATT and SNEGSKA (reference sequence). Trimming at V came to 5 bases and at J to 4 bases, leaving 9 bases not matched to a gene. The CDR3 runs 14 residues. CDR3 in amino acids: CSAFPGQEPETQYF. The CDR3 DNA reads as TGCAGTGCTTTCCCGGGACAGGAACCAGAGACCCAGTACTTC.

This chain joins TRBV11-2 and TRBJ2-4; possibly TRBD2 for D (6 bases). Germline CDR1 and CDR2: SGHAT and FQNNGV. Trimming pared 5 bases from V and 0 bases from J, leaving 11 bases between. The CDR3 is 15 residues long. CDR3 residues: CASSEWGLAKNIQYF. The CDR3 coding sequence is TGTGCCAGCAGCGAATGGGGACTAGCCAAAAACATTCAGTACTTC.

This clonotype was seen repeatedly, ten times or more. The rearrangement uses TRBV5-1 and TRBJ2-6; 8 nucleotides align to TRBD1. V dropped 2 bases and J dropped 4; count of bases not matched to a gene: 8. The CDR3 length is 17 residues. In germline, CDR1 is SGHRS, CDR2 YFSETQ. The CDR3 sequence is CASSFSQGAPGANVLTF. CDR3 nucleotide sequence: TGCGCCAGCAGCTTTTCCCAGGGGGCGCCCGGGGCCAACGTCCTGACTTTC.

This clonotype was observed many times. CDR3 sequence: CASSQGLGRDEQFF. The DNA for the CDR3 is TGTGCCAGCAGCCAGGGACTGGGAAGGGATGAGCAGTTCTTC. The chain employs TRBV7-3 and TRBJ2-1; TRBD2 might be the D (6 bases). This CDR3 region has 14 residues. With 5 bases removed from V and 8 bases from J, the gap between germline ends came to 16 bases. The germline gives CDR1 SGHTA, CDR2 FQGTGA.

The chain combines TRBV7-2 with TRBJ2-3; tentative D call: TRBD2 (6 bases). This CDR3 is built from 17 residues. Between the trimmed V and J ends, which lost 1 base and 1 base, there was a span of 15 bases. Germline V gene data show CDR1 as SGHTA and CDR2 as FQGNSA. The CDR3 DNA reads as TGTGCCAGCAGCTTAGGAGTCTTGGCGGGACGCACAGATACGCAGTATTTT. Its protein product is CASSLGVLAGRTDTQYF.

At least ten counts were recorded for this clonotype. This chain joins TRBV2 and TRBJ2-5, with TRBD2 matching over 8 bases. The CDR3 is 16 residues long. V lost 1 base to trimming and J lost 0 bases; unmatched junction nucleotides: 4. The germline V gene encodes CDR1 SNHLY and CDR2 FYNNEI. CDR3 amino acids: CASSEVLAGHQETQYF. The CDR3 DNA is TGTGCCAGCAGTGAAGTTTTAGCGGGACACCAAGAGACCCAGTACTTC.

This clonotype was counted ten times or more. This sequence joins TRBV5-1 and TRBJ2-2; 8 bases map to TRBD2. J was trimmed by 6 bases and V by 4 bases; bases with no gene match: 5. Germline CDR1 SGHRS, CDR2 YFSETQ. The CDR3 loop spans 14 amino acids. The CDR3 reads CASSTGLEAGELFF. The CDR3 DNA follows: TGCGCCAGCAGCACGGGACTAGAGGCCGGGGAGCTGTTTTTT. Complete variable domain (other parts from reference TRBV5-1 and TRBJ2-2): KAGVTQTPRYLIKTRGQQVTLSCSPISGHRSVSWYQQTPGQGLQFLFEYFSETQRNKGNFPGRFSGRQFSNSRSEMNVSTLELGDSALYLCASSTGLEAGELFFGEGSRLTVL.

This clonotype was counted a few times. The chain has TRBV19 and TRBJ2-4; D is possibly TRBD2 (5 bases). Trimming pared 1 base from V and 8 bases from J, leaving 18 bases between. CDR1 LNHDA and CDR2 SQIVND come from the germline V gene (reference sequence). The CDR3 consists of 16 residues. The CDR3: CASSIGLAARADIQYF. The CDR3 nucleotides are TGTGCCAGTAGTATAGGTTTGGCAGCCCGAGCGGACATTCAGTACTTC.

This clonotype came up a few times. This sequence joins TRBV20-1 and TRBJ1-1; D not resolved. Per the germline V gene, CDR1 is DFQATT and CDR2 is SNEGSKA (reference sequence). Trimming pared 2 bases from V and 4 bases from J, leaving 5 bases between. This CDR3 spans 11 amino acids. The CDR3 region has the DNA TGCAGTGCTAGACAATTCACTGAAGCTTTCTTT. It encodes CSARQFTEAFF.

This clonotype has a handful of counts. The CDR3 reads CSATNSGRGIEQETQYF. The CDR3 nucleotides read TGCAGTGCCACGAATAGCGGGAGGGGAATTGAACAAGAGACCCAGTACTTC. The chain combines TRBV20-1 with TRBJ2-5, with 11 bases that match TRBD2. Per the germline V gene, CDR1 is DFQATT and CDR2 is SNEGSKA (reference sequence). This CDR3 comprises 17 residues. With 6 bases clipped from V and 2 bases from J, the junction kept 14 bases outside the gene matches.

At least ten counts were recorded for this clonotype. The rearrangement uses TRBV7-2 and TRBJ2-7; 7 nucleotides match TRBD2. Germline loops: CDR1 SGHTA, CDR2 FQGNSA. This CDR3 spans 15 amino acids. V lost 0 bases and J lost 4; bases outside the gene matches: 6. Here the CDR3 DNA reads TGTGCCAGCAGCTTAGCGGGAGGGCCCACGTACGAGCAGTACTTC. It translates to CASSLAGGPTYEQYF. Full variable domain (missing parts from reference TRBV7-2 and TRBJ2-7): GAGVSQSPSNKVTEKGKDVELRCDPISGHTALYWYRQSLGQGLEFLIYFQGNSAPDKSGLPSDRFSAERTGGSVSTLTIQRTQQEDSAVYLCASSLAGGPTYEQYFGPGTRLTVT.

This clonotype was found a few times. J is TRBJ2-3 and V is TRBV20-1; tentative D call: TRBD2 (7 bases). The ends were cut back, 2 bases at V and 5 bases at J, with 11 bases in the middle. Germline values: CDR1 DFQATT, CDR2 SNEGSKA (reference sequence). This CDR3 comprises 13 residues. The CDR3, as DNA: TGCAGTGCTAGATTAGGGGGGGAAGATACGCAGTATTTT. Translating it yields CSARLGGEDTQYF.